A selection of T cell receptor beta chains follows, all from one sample in a study of blood T cells in healthy people across ages. A single record per CDR3 protein comes from TCRdb applying MiXCR to the 5' RACE reads. This sample has a few hundred thousand distinct CDR3 sequences; about 28% occur once, and the top ten carry over 3.5%. The same sample was also studied in work on T cells of mothers and their children.

Sequenced: blood. The receptors stem from a boy aged 2-9 years in good health. Both conserved end residues are part of each CDR3. The D gene is left open where the match is weak. Some rows have no size entry. The others give once, few or many, or a class for an expanded clone.

v_call: TRBV7-9; clone_size: NA; d_call: NA; j_call: TRBJ2-6; cdr3_aa: CARGGPGANVLTF; cdr3_nt: TGTGCCAGGGGGGGCCCTGGGGCCAACGTCCTGACTTTC
v_call: TRBV5-5; clone_size: NA; d_call: TRBD2; j_call: TRBJ2-2; cdr3_aa: CASSLSVALSGGATGELFF; cdr3_nt: TGTGCCAGCAGCTTAAGCGTCGCGCTTTCCGGGGGGGCCACCGGGGAGCTGTTTTTT
v_call: TRBV9; clone_size: few; d_call: NA; j_call: TRBJ2-3; cdr3_aa: CASSVDPSSTDTQYF; cdr3_nt: TGTGCCAGCAGCGTAGATCCTAGTAGCACAGATACGCAGTATTTT
v_call: TRBV4-3; clone_size: few; d_call: TRBD2; j_call: TRBJ2-2; cdr3_aa: CASSQDRAGGGELFF; cdr3_nt: TGCGCCAGCAGCCAAGATAGAGCGGGAGGGGGGGAGCTGTTTTTT
v_call: TRBV10-2; clone_size: few; d_call: TRBD2; j_call: TRBJ2-1; cdr3_aa: CASSEMVAGGREQFF; cdr3_nt: TGCGCCAGCAGTGAGATGGTAGCGGGGGGCCGGGAGCAGTTCTTC
v_call: TRBV20-1; clone_size: NA; d_call: NA; j_call: TRBJ2-2; cdr3_aa: CSAIRLSTGELFF; cdr3_nt: TGCAGTGCCATAAGGCTATCTACCGGGGAGCTGTTTTTT
v_call: TRBV10-3; clone_size: NA; d_call: NA; j_call: TRBJ1-1; cdr3_aa: CAILGGSDTEAFF; cdr3_nt: TGTGCCATCCTCGGGGGGTCTGACACTGAAGCTTTCTTT
v_call: TRBV15; clone_size: few; d_call: TRBD1; j_call: TRBJ2-7; cdr3_aa: CATGWSRTGPYEQYF; cdr3_nt: TGTGCCACCGGCTGGTCCCGGACAGGGCCCTACGAGCAGTACTTC
v_call: TRBV29-1; clone_size: NA; d_call: TRBD2; j_call: TRBJ2-1; cdr3_aa: CSHRPGLAHNEQFF; cdr3_nt: TGCAGCCACAGACCGGGACTAGCGCACAATGAGCAGTTCTTC
v_call: TRBV7-6; clone_size: few; d_call: NA; j_call: TRBJ2-5; cdr3_aa: CASSGRGETQYF; cdr3_nt: TGTGCCAGCAGTGGCAGGGGAGAGACCCAGTACTTC
v_call: TRBV6-1; clone_size: few; d_call: TRBD1; j_call: TRBJ2-7; cdr3_aa: CASSGTPGTGSAEQYF; cdr3_nt: TGTGCCAGCAGTGGAACCCCCGGGACAGGGTCCGCCGAGCAGTACTTC
v_call: TRBV7-9; clone_size: many; d_call: TRBD1; j_call: TRBJ2-7; cdr3_aa: CASSLTQGAYEQYF; cdr3_nt: TGTGCCAGCAGCTTAACCCAGGGGGCTTACGAGCAGTACTTC
v_call: TRBV12-3/TRBV12-4; clone_size: NA; d_call: TRBD1; j_call: TRBJ1-6; cdr3_aa: CASSLQGARPPLHF; cdr3_nt: TGTGCCAGCAGTCTACAGGGGGCGCGGCCACCCCTCCACTTT
v_call: TRBV29-1; clone_size: NA; d_call: NA; j_call: TRBJ1-1; cdr3_aa: CSVTIGLSNTEAFF; cdr3_nt: TGCAGCGTTACCATTGGGCTTTCGAACACTGAAGCTTTCTTT
v_call: TRBV13; clone_size: NA; d_call: TRBD1; j_call: TRBJ2-5; cdr3_aa: CASSLGDRRKTQYF; cdr3_nt: TGTGCCAGCAGCTTAGGGGACAGGAGGAAGACCCAGTACTTC
v_call: TRBV20-1; clone_size: NA; d_call: NA; j_call: TRBJ1-4; cdr3_aa: CSAKTRTTNEKLFF; cdr3_nt: TGCAGTGCTAAAACACGGACAACTAATGAAAAACTGTTTTTT
v_call: TRBV18; clone_size: few; d_call: NA; j_call: TRBJ2-5; cdr3_aa: CASSLDDQETQYF; cdr3_nt: TGTGCCAGCTCACTGGACGACCAAGAGACCCAGTACTTC
v_call: TRBV29-1; clone_size: few; d_call: NA; j_call: TRBJ2-7; cdr3_aa: CSVSTGNSYEQYF; cdr3_nt: TGCAGCGTTTCAACCGGAAATTCTTACGAGCAGTACTTC
v_call: TRBV15; clone_size: NA; d_call: NA; j_call: TRBJ2-5; cdr3_aa: CATSRTGGTETQYF; cdr3_nt: TGTGCCACCAGCAGGACAGGAGGGACAGAGACCCAGTACTTC
v_call: TRBV20-1; clone_size: NA; d_call: TRBD1; j_call: TRBJ2-5; cdr3_aa: CSASPGQAQETQYF; cdr3_nt: TGCAGTGCTTCCCCGGGACAGGCCCAAGAGACCCAGTACTTC
v_call: TRBV5-1; clone_size: NA; d_call: TRBD1; j_call: TRBJ2-7; cdr3_aa: CDSSSDGTGAYEQYF; cdr3_nt: TGCGACAGCAGCTCGGATGGGACAGGGGCCTACGAGCAGTACTTC
v_call: TRBV5-1; clone_size: few; d_call: NA; j_call: TRBJ2-4; cdr3_aa: CASSSGHRLAERTKNIQYF; cdr3_nt: TGCGCCAGCAGCTCGGGACACCGACTAGCTGAAAGAACCAAAAACATTCAGTACTTC
v_call: TRBV12-3/TRBV12-4; clone_size: few; d_call: NA; j_call: TRBJ2-6; cdr3_aa: CASSLAGGTSGANVLTF; cdr3_nt: TGTGCCAGCAGTTTAGCCGGCGGAACCTCTGGGGCCAACGTCCTGACTTTC
v_call: TRBV14; clone_size: few; d_call: TRBD2; j_call: TRBJ2-7; cdr3_aa: CASSRTSVKGEQDF; cdr3_nt: TGTGCCAGCAGCCGGACTAGCGTGAAAGGGGAGCAGGACTTC
v_call: TRBV6-6; clone_size: once; d_call: NA; j_call: TRBJ2-5; cdr3_aa: CASTQRGETQYF; cdr3_nt: TGTGCCAGCACCCAGAGGGGAGAGACCCAGTACTTC
v_call: TRBV19; clone_size: few; d_call: NA; j_call: TRBJ2-3; cdr3_aa: CASSRKRAPTDTQYF; cdr3_nt: TGTGCCAGTAGTAGGAAGCGGGCTCCAACAGATACGCAGTATTTT
v_call: TRBV29-1; clone_size: few; d_call: NA; j_call: TRBJ1-1; cdr3_aa: CSACPGVNTEAFF; cdr3_nt: TGCAGCGCCTGCCCGGGGGTGAACACTGAAGCTTTCTTT
v_call: TRBV29-1; clone_size: many; d_call: TRBD2; j_call: TRBJ2-1; cdr3_aa: CSDRTSGNYNEQFF; cdr3_nt: TGCAGCGACCGGACTAGCGGGAACTACAATGAGCAGTTCTTC
v_call: TRBV6-5; clone_size: once; d_call: NA; j_call: TRBJ2-5; cdr3_aa: CASSYSGRDGQYF; cdr3_nt: TGTGCCAGCAGTTACTCGGGCAGGGATGGGCAGTACTTC
v_call: TRBV29-1; clone_size: NA; d_call: TRBD2; j_call: TRBJ2-5; cdr3_aa: CSVEDLGKGGLEETQYF; cdr3_nt: TGCAGCGTTGAAGATCTGGGGAAGGGAGGGCTAGAAGAGACCCAGTACTTC
v_call: TRBV4-3; clone_size: few; d_call: NA; j_call: TRBJ1-2; cdr3_aa: CASSQDLVNGYTF; cdr3_nt: TGCGCCAGCAGCCAAGATCTTGTGAATGGCTACACCTTC
v_call: TRBV3-1; clone_size: few; d_call: TRBD1; j_call: TRBJ1-4; cdr3_aa: CASSPSPGTANEKLFF; cdr3_nt: TGTGCCAGCAGCCCATCCCCCGGGACAGCTAATGAAAAACTGTTTTTT
v_call: TRBV29-1; clone_size: NA; d_call: NA; j_call: TRBJ2-4; cdr3_aa: CSVVVRALKNIQYF; cdr3_nt: TGCAGCGTTGTTGTTAGGGCACTCAAAAACATTCAGTACTTC
v_call: TRBV30; clone_size: NA; d_call: NA; j_call: TRBJ2-5; cdr3_aa: CAWSGEQRRGETQYF; cdr3_nt: TGTGCCTGGAGTGGCGAACAGAGAAGGGGGGAGACCCAGTACTTC
v_call: TRBV24-1; clone_size: few; d_call: TRBD2; j_call: TRBJ2-1; cdr3_aa: CATSESGTSLDNEQFF; cdr3_nt: TGTGCCACCAGTGAGTCCGGGACTAGTCTAGACAATGAGCAGTTCTTC
v_call: TRBV11-2; clone_size: NA; d_call: TRBD2; j_call: TRBJ2-3; cdr3_aa: CAGSLELAGTDTQYF; cdr3_nt: TGTGCCGGCAGCTTGGAACTAGCGGGCACAGATACGCAGTATTTT
v_call: TRBV15; clone_size: NA; d_call: TRBD2; j_call: TRBJ2-1; cdr3_aa: CATSRASSGTYNEQFF; cdr3_nt: TGTGCCACCAGCAGAGCCTCTAGCGGCACCTACAATGAGCAGTTCTTC
v_call: TRBV14; clone_size: once; d_call: TRBD2; j_call: TRBJ2-3; cdr3_aa: CASSQDLPGGAEDTQYF; cdr3_nt: TGTGCCAGCAGCCAAGACCTACCGGGGGGGGCCGAAGATACGCAGTATTTT
v_call: TRBV4-3; clone_size: few; d_call: NA; j_call: TRBJ2-2; cdr3_aa: CASSQVSRGMNTGELFF; cdr3_nt: TGCGCCAGCAGCCAAGTGTCCCGGGGCATGAACACCGGGGAGCTGTTTTTT
v_call: TRBV20-1; clone_size: NA; d_call: TRBD2; j_call: TRBJ2-3; cdr3_aa: CSPSQGGLAGTSTDTQYF; cdr3_nt: TGCAGTCCTTCACAGGGTGGACTAGCGGGCACTAGCACAGATACGCAGTATTTT
v_call: TRBV6-5; clone_size: NA; d_call: TRBD1; j_call: TRBJ2-7; cdr3_aa: CASSTGGYYEQYF; cdr3_nt: TGTGCCAGCAGTACAGGGGGCTATTACGAGCAGTACTTC
v_call: TRBV20-1; clone_size: NA; d_call: TRBD2; j_call: TRBJ2-5; cdr3_aa: CSARDPASGIQETQYF; cdr3_nt: TGCAGTGCTAGAGATCCGGCTAGCGGGATCCAAGAGACCCAGTACTTC
v_call: TRBV10-3; clone_size: NA; d_call: NA; j_call: TRBJ2-3; cdr3_aa: CAISESKAPDTQYF; cdr3_nt: TGTGCCATCAGTGAGTCGAAGGCCCCAGATACGCAGTATTTT
v_call: TRBV5-5; clone_size: once; d_call: NA; j_call: TRBJ2-3; cdr3_aa: CASSLMPADTQYF; cdr3_nt: TGTGCCAGCAGCTTGATGCCAGCAGATACGCAGTATTTT
v_call: TRBV18; clone_size: few; d_call: NA; j_call: TRBJ2-5; cdr3_aa: CASSPLRQEETQYF; cdr3_nt: TGTGCCAGCTCACCACTTAGACAGGAAGAGACCCAGTACTTC
v_call: TRBV28; clone_size: NA; d_call: TRBD2; j_call: TRBJ2-5; cdr3_aa: CASSLLAGGSETQYF; cdr3_nt: TGTGCCAGCAGTTTGTTAGCGGGGGGGTCTGAGACCCAGTACTTC
v_call: TRBV27; clone_size: few; d_call: TRBD1; j_call: TRBJ1-2; cdr3_aa: CASSIRQGYGYTF; cdr3_nt: TGTGCCAGCAGTATCCGACAGGGCTATGGCTACACCTTC
v_call: TRBV20-1; clone_size: few; d_call: TRBD2; j_call: TRBJ2-1; cdr3_aa: CSARPGLAGGPNEQFF; cdr3_nt: TGCAGTGCTAGACCCGGGCTAGCGGGAGGGCCCAATGAGCAGTTCTTC
v_call: TRBV12-3/TRBV12-4; clone_size: NA; d_call: NA; j_call: TRBJ2-1; cdr3_aa: CASSPLGEQFF; cdr3_nt: TGTGCCAGCAGTCCCCTGGGCGAGCAGTTCTTC
v_call: TRBV12-3/TRBV12-4; clone_size: once; d_call: NA; j_call: TRBJ2-5; cdr3_aa: CASSLVPVSQETQYF; cdr3_nt: TGTGCCAGCAGTTTAGTACCGGTATCCCAAGAGACCCAGTACTTC
v_call: TRBV4-3; clone_size: NA; d_call: TRBD2; j_call: TRBJ2-1; cdr3_aa: CASSLGPSGTNEQFF; cdr3_nt: TGCGCCAGCAGCCTGGGGCCTAGCGGAACCAATGAGCAGTTCTTC
v_call: TRBV29-1; clone_size: few; d_call: NA; j_call: TRBJ1-1; cdr3_aa: CSVEDSQVKAFF; cdr3_nt: TGCAGCGTTGAAGATTCACAGGTTAAAGCTTTCTTT
v_call: TRBV7-2; clone_size: NA; d_call: NA; j_call: TRBJ1-1; cdr3_aa: CASSPRWDKNTEAFF; cdr3_nt: TGTGCCAGCAGCCCCCGGTGGGACAAGAACACTGAAGCTTTCTTT
v_call: TRBV12-3/TRBV12-4; clone_size: NA; d_call: NA; j_call: TRBJ1-4; cdr3_aa: CASSPTDGTNEKLFF; cdr3_nt: TGTGCCAGCAGTCCAACAGACGGAACTAATGAAAAACTGTTTTTT
v_call: TRBV20-1; clone_size: NA; d_call: TRBD2; j_call: TRBJ2-1; cdr3_aa: CSARDAAGTSGTPGEFF; cdr3_nt: TGCAGTGCTAGAGATGCGGCCGGGACTAGCGGGACTCCCGGTGAGTTCTTC